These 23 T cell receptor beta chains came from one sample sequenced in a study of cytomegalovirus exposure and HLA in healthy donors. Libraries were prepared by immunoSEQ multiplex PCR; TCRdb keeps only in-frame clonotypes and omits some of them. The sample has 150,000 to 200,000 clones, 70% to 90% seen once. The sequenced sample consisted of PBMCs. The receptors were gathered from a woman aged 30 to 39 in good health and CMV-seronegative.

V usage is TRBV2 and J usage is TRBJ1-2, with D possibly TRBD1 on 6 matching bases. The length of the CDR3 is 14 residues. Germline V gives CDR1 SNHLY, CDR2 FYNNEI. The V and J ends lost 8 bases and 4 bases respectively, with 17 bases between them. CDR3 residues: CASSPTTGSYGYTF. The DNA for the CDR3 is TGTGCCAGCTCACCAACTACAGGGTCCTATGGCTACACCTTC.

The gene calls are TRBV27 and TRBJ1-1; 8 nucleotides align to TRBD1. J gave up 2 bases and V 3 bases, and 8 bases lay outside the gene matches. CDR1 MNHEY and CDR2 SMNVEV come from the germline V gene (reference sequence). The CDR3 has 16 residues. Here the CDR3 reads CASSFSQGEVNTEAFF. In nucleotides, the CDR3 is TGTGCCAGCAGTTTTTCACAGGGGGAGGTCAACACTGAAGCTTTCTTT.

This CDR3 is CASSRTESSYNEQFF. The DNA for the CDR3 is TGTGCCAGCAGTAGAACGGAGAGCTCCTACAATGAGCAGTTCTTC. The V gene is TRBV28, the J gene TRBJ2-1; no reliable D call. CDR1 and CDR2 (germline): MDHEN, SYDVKM. The V end lost 5 bases, the J end lost 0 bases, and 11 bases lay between the germline ends. This CDR3 region has 15 residues.

This CDR3 reads CASSYDRGQETQYF. The DNA of the CDR3 is TGTGCCAGCAGCTACGACAGGGGCCAAGAGACCCAGTACTTC. This chain joins TRBV5-4 and TRBJ2-5; 8 bases are a match to TRBD1. The CDR3 length is 14 residues. Germline V lookup: CDR1 SGHNT, CDR2 YYREEE (reference sequence). Trimming at V came to 3 bases and at J to 1 base, leaving 2 bases not matched to a gene.

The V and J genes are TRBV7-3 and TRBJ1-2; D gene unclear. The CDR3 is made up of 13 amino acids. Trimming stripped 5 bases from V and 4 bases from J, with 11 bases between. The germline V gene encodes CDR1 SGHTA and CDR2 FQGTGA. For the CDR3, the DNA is TGTGCCAGCAGCCTTAGGGATTTCTATGGCTACACCTTC. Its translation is CASSLRDFYGYTF. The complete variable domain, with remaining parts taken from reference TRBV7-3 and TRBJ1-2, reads GAGVSQTPSNKVTEKGKYVELRCDPISGHTALYWYRQSLGQGPEFLIYFQGTGAADDSGLPNDRFFAVRPEGSVSTLKIQRTERGDSAVYLCASSLRDFYGYTFGSGTRLTVV.

CDR3 region: CASSEQPRVGTDTQYF. CDR3 in DNA: TGTGCCAGCAGTGAACAACCACGGGTGGGCACAGATACGCAGTATTTT. The chain uses TRBV6-1 and TRBJ2-3; D call uncertain. Germline CDR1 and CDR2: MNHNS and SASEGT. CDR3 length: 16 amino acids. V lost 2 bases and J 1 base, leaving 13 bases between the germline ends.

The CDR3 DNA is TGTGCCAGCAGTTCTATATATCCTTGGACAGAGCAGTACTTC. It specifies CASSSIYPWTEQYF. The chain is built from TRBV28 and TRBJ2-7; a possible D gene is TRBD1 (5 bases). With 4 bases removed from V and 7 bases from J, the gap between germline ends came to 17 bases. The CDR3 is made up of 14 amino acids. Germline CDR1 and CDR2: MDHEN and SYDVKM.

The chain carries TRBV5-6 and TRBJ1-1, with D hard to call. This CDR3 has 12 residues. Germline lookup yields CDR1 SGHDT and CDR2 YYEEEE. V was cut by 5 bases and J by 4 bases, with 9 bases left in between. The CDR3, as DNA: TGTGCCAGCAGAACTCAGAGCACTGAAGCTTTCTTT. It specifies CASRTQSTEAFF.

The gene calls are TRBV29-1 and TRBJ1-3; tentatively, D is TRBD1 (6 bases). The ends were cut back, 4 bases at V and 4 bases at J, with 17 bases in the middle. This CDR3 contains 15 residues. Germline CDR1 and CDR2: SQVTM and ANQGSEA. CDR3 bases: TGCAGCGTTGTATCTCTGGGGGCGACGGGAAACACCATATATTTT. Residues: CSVVSLGATGNTIYF.

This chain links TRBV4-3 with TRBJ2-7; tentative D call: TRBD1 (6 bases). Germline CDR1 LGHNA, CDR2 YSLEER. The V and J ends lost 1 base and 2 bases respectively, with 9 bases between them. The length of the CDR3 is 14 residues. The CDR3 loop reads CASSQGQATYEQYF. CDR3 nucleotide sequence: TGCGCCAGCAGCCAAGGACAGGCTACCTACGAGCAGTACTTC.

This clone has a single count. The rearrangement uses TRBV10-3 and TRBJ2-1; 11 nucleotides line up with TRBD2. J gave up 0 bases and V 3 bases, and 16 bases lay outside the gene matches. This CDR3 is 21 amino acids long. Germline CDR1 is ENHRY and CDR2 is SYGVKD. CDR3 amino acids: CAISELAGARLDQSSYNEQFF. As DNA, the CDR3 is TGTGCCATCAGTGAACTAGCGGGGGCCCGGCTAGACCAAAGCTCCTACAATGAGCAGTTCTTC.

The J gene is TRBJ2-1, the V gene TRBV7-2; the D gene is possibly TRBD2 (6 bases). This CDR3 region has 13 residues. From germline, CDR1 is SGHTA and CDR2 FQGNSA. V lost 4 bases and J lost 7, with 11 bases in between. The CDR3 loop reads CASSSGTGNEQFF. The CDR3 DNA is TGTGCCAGCAGCTCGGGGACTGGTAATGAGCAGTTCTTC.

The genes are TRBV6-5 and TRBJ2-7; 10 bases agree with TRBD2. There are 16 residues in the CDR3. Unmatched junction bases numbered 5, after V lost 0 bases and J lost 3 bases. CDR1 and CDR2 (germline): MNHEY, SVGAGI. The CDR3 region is CASSYSSQRGGYEQYF. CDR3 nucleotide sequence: TGTGCCAGCAGTTACTCGAGTCAGCGGGGGGGCTACGAGCAGTACTTC.

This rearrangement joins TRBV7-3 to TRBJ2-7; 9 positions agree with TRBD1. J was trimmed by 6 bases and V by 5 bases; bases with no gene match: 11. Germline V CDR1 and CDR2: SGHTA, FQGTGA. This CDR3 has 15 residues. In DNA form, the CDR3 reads TGTGCCAGCAGCCAACATTCCGGGACAGGGAGCGAGCAGTACTTC. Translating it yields CASSQHSGTGSEQYF.

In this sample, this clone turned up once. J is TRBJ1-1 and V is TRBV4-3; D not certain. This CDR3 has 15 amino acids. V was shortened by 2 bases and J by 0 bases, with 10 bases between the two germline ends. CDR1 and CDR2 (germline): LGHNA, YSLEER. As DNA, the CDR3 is TGCGCCAGCAGCCAATCGGGGATGGTGAACACTGAAGCTTTCTTT. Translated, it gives CASSQSGMVNTEAFF.

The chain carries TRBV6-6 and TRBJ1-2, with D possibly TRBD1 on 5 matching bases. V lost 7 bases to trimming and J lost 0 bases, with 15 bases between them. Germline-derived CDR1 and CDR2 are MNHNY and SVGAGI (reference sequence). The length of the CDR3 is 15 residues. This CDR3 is CASTLGVNANYGYTF. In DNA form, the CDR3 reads TGTGCCAGCACCCTAGGGGTCAACGCTAACTATGGCTACACCTTC.

In nucleotides, the CDR3 is TGTGCCAGCAGTTTACATGGGAAACAAGAGACCCAGTACTTC. It specifies CASSLHGKQETQYF. The chain uses TRBV27 and TRBJ2-5; D is unresolved. The CDR3 sequence is 14 residues long. CDR1 is MNHEY and CDR2 is SMNVEV in the germline V gene (reference sequence). The V gene lost 2 bases and the J gene lost 2 bases, with 9 bases spanning the gap.

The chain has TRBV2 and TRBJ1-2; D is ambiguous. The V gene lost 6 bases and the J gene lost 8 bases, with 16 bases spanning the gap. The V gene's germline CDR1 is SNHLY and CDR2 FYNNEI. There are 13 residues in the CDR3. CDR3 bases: TGTGCCAGCAGGGGCCCGGGCGTCAAAGGCTACACCTTC. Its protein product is CASRGPGVKGYTF.

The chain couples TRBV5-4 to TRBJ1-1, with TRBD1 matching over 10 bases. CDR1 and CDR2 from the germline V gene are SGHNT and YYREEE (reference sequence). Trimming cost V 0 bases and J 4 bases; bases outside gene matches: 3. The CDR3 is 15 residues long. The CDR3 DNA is TGTGCCAGCAGCTTGGGAGGACAGGGGGGCACTGAAGCTTTCTTT. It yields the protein CASSLGGQGGTEAFF.

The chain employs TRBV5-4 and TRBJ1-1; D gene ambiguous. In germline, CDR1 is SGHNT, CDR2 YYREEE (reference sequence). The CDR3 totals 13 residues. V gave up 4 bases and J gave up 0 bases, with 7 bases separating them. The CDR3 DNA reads TGTGCCAGCAGCGGCCCCTTGAACACTGAAGCTTTCTTT. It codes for CASSGPLNTEAFF.

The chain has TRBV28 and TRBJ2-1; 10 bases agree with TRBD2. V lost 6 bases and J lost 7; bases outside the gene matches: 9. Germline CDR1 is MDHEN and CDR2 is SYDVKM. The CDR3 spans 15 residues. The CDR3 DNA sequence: TGTGCCAGCAGGGGGTCTAGCGGGAGTATGAATGAGCAGTTCTTC. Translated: CASRGSSGSMNEQFF.

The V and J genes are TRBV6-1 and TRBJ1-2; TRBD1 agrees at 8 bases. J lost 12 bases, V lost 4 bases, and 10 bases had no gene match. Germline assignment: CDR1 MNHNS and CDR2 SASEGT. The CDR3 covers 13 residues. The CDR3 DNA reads TGTGCCAGCAGTGTTGGGACAGGAAAATTAGACACCTTC. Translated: CASSVGTGKLDTF.

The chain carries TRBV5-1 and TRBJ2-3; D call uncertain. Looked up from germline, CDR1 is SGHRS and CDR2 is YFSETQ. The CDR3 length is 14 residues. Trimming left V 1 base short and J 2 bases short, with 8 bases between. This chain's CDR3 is CASSLFALTDTQYF. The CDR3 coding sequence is TGCGCCAGCAGCTTGTTCGCCCTCACAGATACGCAGTATTTT.